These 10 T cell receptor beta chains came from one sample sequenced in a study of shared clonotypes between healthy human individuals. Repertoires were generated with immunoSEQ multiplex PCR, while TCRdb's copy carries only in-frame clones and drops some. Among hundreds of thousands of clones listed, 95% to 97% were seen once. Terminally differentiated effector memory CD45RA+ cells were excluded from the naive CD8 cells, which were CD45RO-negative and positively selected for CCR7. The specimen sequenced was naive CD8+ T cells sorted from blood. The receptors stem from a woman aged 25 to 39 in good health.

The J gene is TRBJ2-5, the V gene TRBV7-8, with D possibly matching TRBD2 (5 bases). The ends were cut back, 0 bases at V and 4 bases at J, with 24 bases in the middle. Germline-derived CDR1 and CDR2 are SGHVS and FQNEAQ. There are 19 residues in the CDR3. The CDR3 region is CASSLAGRWELGGGETQYF. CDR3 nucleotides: TGTGCCAGCAGCTTAGCGGGCCGTTGGGAGCTAGGAGGTGGAGAGACCCAGTACTTC.

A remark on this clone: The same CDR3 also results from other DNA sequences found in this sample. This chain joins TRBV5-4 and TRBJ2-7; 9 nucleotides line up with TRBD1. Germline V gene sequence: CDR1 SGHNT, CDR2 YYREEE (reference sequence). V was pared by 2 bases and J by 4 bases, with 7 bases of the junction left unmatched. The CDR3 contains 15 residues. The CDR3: CASSLDRDRVYEQYF. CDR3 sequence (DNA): TGTGCCAGCAGCTTAGACCGGGACAGGGTGTACGAGCAGTACTTC. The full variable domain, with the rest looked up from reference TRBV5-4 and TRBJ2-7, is ETGVTQSPTHLIKTRGQQVTLRCSSQSGHNTVSWYQQALGQGPQFIFQYYREEENGRGNFPPRFSGLQFPNYSSELNVNALELDDSALYLCASSLDRDRVYEQYFGPGTRLTVT.

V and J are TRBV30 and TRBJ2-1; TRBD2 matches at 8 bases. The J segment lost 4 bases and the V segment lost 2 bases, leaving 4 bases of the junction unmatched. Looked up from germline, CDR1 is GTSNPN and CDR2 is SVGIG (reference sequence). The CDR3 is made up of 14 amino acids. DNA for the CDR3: TGTGCCTGGAGTCCGGCTAGCGGGTACAATGAGCAGTTCTTC. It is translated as CAWSPASGYNEQFF.

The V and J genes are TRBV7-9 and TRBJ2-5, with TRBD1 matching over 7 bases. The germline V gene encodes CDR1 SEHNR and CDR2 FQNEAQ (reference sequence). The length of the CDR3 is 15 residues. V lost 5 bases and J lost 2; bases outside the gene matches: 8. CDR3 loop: CASSRPTGQQETQYF. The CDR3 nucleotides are TGTGCCAGCAGCCGACCGACAGGGCAACAAGAGACCCAGTACTTC.

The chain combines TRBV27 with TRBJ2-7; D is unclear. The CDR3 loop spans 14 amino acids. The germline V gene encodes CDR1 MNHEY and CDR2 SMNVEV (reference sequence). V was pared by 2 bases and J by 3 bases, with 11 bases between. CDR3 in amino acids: CASSLNGRLYEQYF. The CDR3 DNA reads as TGTGCCAGCAGTTTAAACGGGCGTCTCTACGAGCAGTACTTC.

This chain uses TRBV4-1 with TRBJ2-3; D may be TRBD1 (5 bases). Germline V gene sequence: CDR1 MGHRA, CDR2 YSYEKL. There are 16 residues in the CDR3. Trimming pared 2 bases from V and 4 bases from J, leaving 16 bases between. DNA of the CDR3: TGCGCCAGCAGCCAACTTACAGGACCGATAGCAGATACGCAGTATTTT. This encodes CASSQLTGPIADTQYF.

The CDR3 DNA sequence: TGTGCCAGCAGCTCAAGCCTATGGACAGGGCGCACAGATACGCAGTATTTT. As protein: CASSSSLWTGRTDTQYF. The J gene is TRBJ2-3, the V gene TRBV5-8, with 8 bases lining up with TRBD1. After removal of 3 bases from V and 1 base from J, the junction contained 10 bases not matched to a gene. Germline CDR1 is SGHTS and CDR2 is YDEGEE. The CDR3 length is 17 residues.

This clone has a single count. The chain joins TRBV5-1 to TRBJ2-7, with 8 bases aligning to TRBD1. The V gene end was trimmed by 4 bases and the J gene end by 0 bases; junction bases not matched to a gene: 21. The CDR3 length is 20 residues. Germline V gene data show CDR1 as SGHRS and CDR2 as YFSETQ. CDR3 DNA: TGCGCCAGCAGCCTGATTCCCCTCAGGCCGGGACAGGTCAGCTCCTACGAGCAGTACTTC. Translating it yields CASSLIPLRPGQVSSYEQYF.

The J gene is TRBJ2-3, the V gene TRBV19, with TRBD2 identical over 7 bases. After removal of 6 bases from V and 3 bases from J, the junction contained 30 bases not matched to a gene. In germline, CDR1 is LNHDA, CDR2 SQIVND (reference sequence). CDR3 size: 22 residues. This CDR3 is CASRVGKPGLVSLCGVTDTQYF. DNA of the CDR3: TGTGCCAGTAGAGTGGGGAAACCAGGACTAGTGAGTCTTTGTGGGGTTACAGATACGCAGTATTTT.

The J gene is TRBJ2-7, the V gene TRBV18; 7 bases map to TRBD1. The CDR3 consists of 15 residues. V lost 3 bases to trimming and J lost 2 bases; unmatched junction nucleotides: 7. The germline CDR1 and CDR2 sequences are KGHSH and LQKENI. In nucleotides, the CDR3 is TGTGCCAGCTCACCCCGGGACAGACCTACCTACGAGCAGTACTTC. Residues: CASSPRDRPTYEQYF.